The clone carrying this T cell receptor (beta chain) was picked up a small number of times. Its antigen is unidentified. The data are from a study of cytomegalovirus exposure and HLA in healthy donors. Study-level findings and limits: Associated with HLA alleles at 0.05 false discovery rate in a later analysis were 16,951 TCR beta sequences. TRBV6-2, TRBV6-3 and some other V segments were excluded as indistinguishable. In an earlier analysis, in approximately 630 donors, most V segments appeared productive either ~90% or ~30% of the time. With DRB1 most and HLA-C fewest, TCR association rates differed between HLA loci in a later analysis.

Trimming cost V 0 bases and J 2 bases, with 10 bases left between them. The CDR3 covers 15 residues. The V gene's germline CDR1 is SGHDT and CDR2 YYEEEE. The PCR used 60 Vbeta and 13 Jbeta primers. Measured with immunoSEQ multiplex PCR; TCRdb has only the in-frame clones, and not every one. The repertoire holds some 80,000 clones, 10% seen once, with about 24% in the top ten. This clonotype was obtained from a man in his sixties in good health and CMV-seropositive. J is TRBJ2-3 and V is TRBV5-6, with a tentative D call TRBD2 (6 bases). The sample comprised PBMCs. The CDR3, as DNA: TGTGCCAGCAGCTTGGGCGGGGAGGTCACAGATACGCAGTATTTT. Protein product: CASSLGGEVTDTQYF.